This T cell receptor beta chain was retrieved from a study of T cells in Graves' hyperthyroidism and ophthalmopathy. CDR3 length: 16 residues. Trimming removed 3 bases at V and 0 bases at J, with 15 bases between. There were TCR beta CDR3 regions amplified from RNA transcripts. HTBI primers were the set used in a first-round RT-PCR of the TCR CDR3. TCRdb called the multiplex PCR reads again in MiXCR, with one record for every CDR3 protein. This table has about 840,000 distinct CDR3 sequences, over 35% appearing once. Findings of the study overall: Patients with ophthalmopathy were separated from those with stable hyperthyroidism by a 13 V-J model.

This sample holds PBMCs from about 9.3 ml fresh peripheral blood. This clonotype was observed a few times. Antigen specificity is unknown. The chain is built from TRBV12-3 or TRBV12-4 and TRBJ2-7, with a possible D match to TRBD2 (6 bases). This sequence was found in a man between 18 and 35 years old with Graves' hyperthyroidism. Sequencing was carried out using blood. The CDR3 sequence is CASSFWGGRGSYEQYF. For the CDR3, the DNA is TGTGCCAGCAGTTTCTGGGGAGGACGCGGCTCCTACGAGCAGTACTTC.